The 29 T cell receptor beta chains below all came from one sample that was sequenced in a study of vaccination effects on CD4 cells after COVID-19. Here immunoSEQ multiplex PCR was the method, and the copy in TCRdb shows in-frame clones only, minus some. This sample has 50,000 to 60,000 clones, with 55% to 75% found just once. Antigen specificity for these receptors is unknown. ViraFEST used viral peptide pools to expand antigen-specific CD4+ T cells before sequencing. CD4+ T cells were isolated after less than 13 days of culture. Vaccinated participants had no history of SARS-CoV-2 infection and tested negative for nucleocapsid antibodies. The sample here was CD4+ T cells from PBMCs cultured with SARS-CoV-2 spike peptides, taken before COVID-19 vaccination. The source is a human donor who received a COVID-19 vaccine.

V gene TRBV20-1 combines with J gene TRBJ1-3; D is possibly TRBD1 (5 bases). The CDR3 spans 11 residues. Germline CDR1 and CDR2: DFQATT and SNEGSKA (reference sequence). V was cut by 5 bases and J by 6 bases, with 8 bases left in between. This chain's CDR3 is CSASTENTIYF. The CDR3 DNA sequence: TGCAGTGCTTCGACAGAAAACACCATATATTTT.

The genes are TRBV18 and TRBJ2-3; 8 bases agree with TRBD2. The germline V gene encodes CDR1 KGHSH and CDR2 LQKENI. Trimming at V came to 2 bases and at J to 1 base, leaving 5 bases not matched to a gene. The CDR3 totals 16 residues. CDR3 bases: TGTGCCAGCTCACCAATCGGGGGGGGCGGCACAGATACGCAGTATTTT. It encodes CASSPIGGGGTDTQYF.

The V and J genes are TRBV7-9 and TRBJ1-1; TRBD1 is a possible D gene (6 bases). This CDR3 has 13 residues. The V gene's germline CDR1 is SEHNR and CDR2 FQNEAQ (reference sequence). V was trimmed by 0 bases and J by 10 bases, leaving 12 bases between them. The CDR3 region has the DNA TGTGCCAGCAGCTTAGCGGAGGGGGGAAGAGCTTTCTTT. This sequence encodes CASSLAEGGRAFF. Filled out from reference TRBV7-9 and TRBJ1-1, the complete variable domain reads DTGVSQNPRHKITKRGQNVTFRCDPISEHNRLYWYRQTLGQGPEFLTYFQNEAQLEKSRLLSDRFSAERPKGSFSTLEIQRTEQGDSAMYLCASSLAEGGRAFFGQGTRLTVV.

In its sample, this clone was seen a few times. The chain has TRBV30 and TRBJ1-2, with 7 nucleotides matching TRBD1. The V and J ends lost 0 bases and 4 bases, in that order; junction bases with no gene match: 2. Germline CDR1 reads GTSNPN; CDR2 reads SVGIG (reference sequence). The CDR3 spans 13 residues. Written as DNA, the CDR3 is TGTGCCTGGAGTGTACGGGACAGCTATGGCTACACCTTC. Its protein is CAWSVRDSYGYTF.

This chain uses TRBV4-2 with TRBJ1-5; no clear D gene. The CDR3 loop spans 15 amino acids. Trimming shortened V by 0 bases and J by 9 bases, and 15 bases separated the two germline ends. Germline CDR1 reads LGHNA; CDR2 reads YNFKEQ. Written as DNA, the CDR3 is TGTGCCAGCAGCCAAGAGGCCCGGGAACGTGGGCCCCAGCATTTT. The encoded protein is CASSQEARERGPQHF.

V usage is TRBV29-1 and J usage is TRBJ2-1, with D possibly being TRBD2 (6 bases). The germline CDR1 and CDR2 sequences are SQVTM and ANQGSEA. V dropped 7 bases and J dropped 16 bases, with 17 bases sitting between them. The CDR3 is 10 amino acids. The CDR3 DNA follows: TGCAGCGGTCGGACGGAGGGCGAATTCTTC. Translating gives CSGRTEGEFF.

This clone was counted at least ten times. This rearrangement joins TRBV5-4 to TRBJ1-1, with D hard to call. Trimming left V 0 bases short and J 0 bases short, with 3 bases between. The CDR3 has 13 amino acids. CDR1 and CDR2 (germline): SGHNT, YYREEE (reference sequence). The CDR3 nucleotides are TGTGCCAGCAGCTTGGAACTGAACACTGAAGCTTTCTTT. It codes for CASSLELNTEAFF.

This rearrangement joins TRBV7-9 to TRBJ1-1, with 9 bases matching TRBD1. Germline CDR1 reads SEHNR; CDR2 reads FQNEAQ (reference sequence). This CDR3 comprises 18 residues. J lost 4 bases, V lost 6 bases, and 18 bases had no gene match. The CDR3, as DNA: TGTGCCAGCAGGGTACCGGGACAGGGAGAGCGCTTAGGCACTGAAGCTTTCTTT. Protein product: CASRVPGQGERLGTEAFF.

V gene TRBV2 combines with J gene TRBJ2-1, with 7 bases lining up with TRBD2. The germline gives CDR1 SNHLY, CDR2 FYNNEI. This CDR3 is built from 15 residues. With 4 bases clipped from V and 9 bases from J, the junction kept 12 bases outside the gene matches. Here the CDR3 DNA reads TGTGCCAGCAGTGGGTTAAGCGGGGAGGTGGGTGAGCAGTTCTTC. As protein: CASSGLSGEVGEQFF. The whole variable domain, filled in from reference TRBV2 and TRBJ2-1, reads EPEVTQTPSHQVTQMGQEVILRCVPISNHLYFYWYRQILGQKVEFLVSFYNNEISEKSEIFDDQFSVERPDGSNFTLKIRSTKLEDSAMYFCASSGLSGEVGEQFFGPGTRLTVL.

This clone was detected only a few times. The chain recombines TRBV7-3 with TRBJ2-1; D is unclear. V shed 2 bases and J shed 5 bases, with 10 bases lying between them. The length of the CDR3 is 14 residues. Germline lookup yields CDR1 SGHTA and CDR2 FQGTGA. CDR3: CASSLGVTNNEQFF. The CDR3 coding sequence is TGTGCCAGCAGCTTAGGGGTCACTAACAATGAGCAGTTCTTC.

The chain couples TRBV6-1 to TRBJ2-3; 8 bases map to TRBD2. Germline CDR1 is MNHNS and CDR2 is SASEGT. The CDR3 runs 15 residues. V trimming: 1 base; J trimming: 1 base; junction bases outside the gene matches: 1. For the CDR3, the DNA is TGTGCCAGCAGTGAAGAAGCGGGAGGCACAGATACGCAGTATTTT. Translation gives CASSEEAGGTDTQYF.

This clone has a handful of counts. V is TRBV5-1 and J is TRBJ2-1; D is unclear. From germline, CDR1 is SGHRS and CDR2 YFSETQ. This CDR3 spans 12 amino acids. Trimming left V 0 bases short and J 10 bases short, with 8 bases between. This chain's CDR3 is CASSLEWAEQFF. CDR3 sequence (DNA): TGCGCCAGCAGCTTGGAATGGGCAGAGCAGTTCTTC.

This chain uses TRBV7-2 with TRBJ1-2, with D perhaps TRBD1 (6 bases). Trimming left V 5 bases short and J 0 bases short, with 10 bases between. Germline V gives CDR1 SGHTA, CDR2 FQGNSA. The CDR3 runs to 14 residues. The CDR3 reads CASSPWTANYGYTF. The CDR3 nucleotides read TGTGCCAGCAGCCCTTGGACAGCTAACTATGGCTACACCTTC.

The V and J genes are TRBV4-3 and TRBJ2-3; TRBD2 matches 8 bases. CDR1 and CDR2 from the germline V gene are LGHNA and YSLEER. Trimming cost V 1 base and J 3 bases; bases outside gene matches: 6. The CDR3 extends over 16 amino acids. The chain's CDR3 is CASSQARGGRTDTQYF. In nucleotides, the CDR3 is TGCGCCAGCAGCCAAGCCCGGGGGGGAAGAACAGATACGCAGTATTTT.

This clone was observed a few times. The chain is built from TRBV7-9 and TRBJ1-1; 11 bases align to TRBD1. The CDR3 extends over 12 amino acids. Germline trimming cut 7 bases from V and 12 bases from J; bases unmatched to any gene: 7. Germline V gene data show CDR1 as SEHNR and CDR2 as FQNEAQ (reference sequence). The CDR3 region is CASTRDRGETFF. The CDR3 bases are TGTGCCAGCACCCGGGACAGGGGGGAGACTTTCTTT.

The V call is TRBV7-2, the J call TRBJ2-3; 9 nucleotides line up with TRBD2. This CDR3 comprises 14 residues. Germline loops: CDR1 SGHTA, CDR2 FQGNSA. J was trimmed by 11 bases and V by 5 bases; bases with no gene match: 11. The CDR3 DNA reads TGTGCCAGCAGCCTTGCAAAGCCTAGCGGGGAGCAGTATTTT. As protein: CASSLAKPSGEQYF.

The count of this clone is one. This sequence joins TRBV11-2 and TRBJ1-2; D not resolved. The CDR3 contains 12 residues. Per germline, CDR1 SGHAT and CDR2 FQNNGV. Between the trimmed V and J ends, which lost 5 bases and 6 bases, there was a span of 10 bases. For the CDR3, the DNA is TGTGCCAGCAGCCCGAGATGGGATGGCTACACCTTC. It encodes CASSPRWDGYTF.

In its sample, this clone was seen once. The chain links TRBV20-1 to TRBJ2-7; 12 positions agree with TRBD2. J was trimmed by 4 bases and V by 3 bases; bases with no gene match: 7. The CDR3 spans 15 residues. Germline V gene lookup returns CDR1 DFQATT and CDR2 SNEGSKA (reference sequence). The CDR3 spells CSASRTSGTPYEQYF. For the CDR3, the DNA is TGCAGTGCTAGTCGGACTAGCGGGACCCCATACGAGCAGTACTTC.

Here the CDR3 DNA reads TGCGCCAGCAGCCAAGATACCAGCGAAAACATTCAGTACTTC. As protein: CASSQDTSENIQYF. The chain uses TRBV4-3 and TRBJ2-4; D gene unclear. This CDR3 has 14 amino acids. Germline assignment: CDR1 LGHNA and CDR2 YSLEER. V was cut by 0 bases and J by 5 bases, with 8 bases left in between.

This clone was detected only once. The rearrangement joins TRBV5-1 to TRBJ1-1; 10 bases agree with TRBD1. The germline V gene has CDR1 SGHRS and CDR2 YFSETQ. The CDR3 spans 18 residues. After removal of 0 bases from V and 3 bases from J, the junction contained 11 bases not matched to a gene. The CDR3 spells CASSLVGTGVRWDTEAFF. The CDR3 coding sequence is TGCGCCAGCAGCTTGGTAGGGACAGGGGTGAGGTGGGACACTGAAGCTTTCTTT. The full variable domain, completed using reference TRBV5-1 and TRBJ1-1, is KAGVTQTPRYLIKTRGQQVTLSCSPISGHRSVSWYQQTPGQGLQFLFEYFSETQRNKGNFPGRFSGRQFSNSRSEMNVSTLELGDSALYLCASSLVGTGVRWDTEAFFGQGTRLTVV.

This clone was seen a single time. The chain combines TRBV6-5 with TRBJ1-1; 8 bases map to TRBD1. This CDR3 has 14 residues. In germline, CDR1 is MNHEY, CDR2 SVGAGI. Unmatched junction bases numbered 7, after V lost 2 bases and J lost 8 bases. The DNA for the CDR3 is TGTGCCAGCAGTTACCGTACAGGGGGAAGGGAAGCTTTCTTT. Its translation is CASSYRTGGREAFF.

V is TRBV14 and J is TRBJ2-1; weak D call: TRBD1 (6 bases). CDR1 is SGHDN and CDR2 is FVKESK in the germline V gene. Trimming removed 4 bases from V and 3 bases from J, with 28 bases in between. The CDR3 length is 20 residues. CDR3 loop: CASSRGFGQRREAYYNEQFF. The CDR3 bases are TGTGCCAGCAGCCGAGGCTTTGGACAGCGCCGGGAAGCATACTACAATGAGCAGTTCTTC.

The rearrangement joins TRBV27 to TRBJ2-7; TRBD1 matches at 8 bases. CDR3 length: 16 amino acids. Trimming took 8 bases from V and 1 from J; bases not matched to a gene: 13. Germline loops: CDR1 MNHEY, CDR2 SMNVEV (reference sequence). The CDR3 spells CASGGTGRNSSYEQYF. The CDR3 DNA reads as TGTGCCAGCGGGGGGACAGGACGTAACTCGTCCTACGAGCAGTACTTC.

This clone has just a few counts. The chain has TRBV6-6 and TRBJ1-3; no clear D. Trimming pared 2 bases from V and 0 bases from J, leaving 11 bases between. The CDR3 contains 16 residues. Germline values: CDR1 MNHNY, CDR2 SVGAGI (reference sequence). DNA for the CDR3: TGTGCCAGCAGTTACCCAGACCTATACTCTGGAAACACCATATATTTT. As protein: CASSYPDLYSGNTIYF.

The CDR3 sequence is CARSLLATTGILAKNIQYF. CDR3 nucleotide sequence: TGTGCCAGAAGCTTACTCGCGACCACAGGGATACTAGCCAAAAACATTCAGTACTTC. This chain joins TRBV7-5 and TRBJ2-4; the table gives TRBD1 as D, unverified against the DNA. TRBV7-5 has pseudogene status. CDR3 length: 19 residues.

This clone was detected a few times. V usage is TRBV29-1 and J usage is TRBJ2-5, with D unresolved. The V gene lost 3 bases and the J gene lost 5 bases, with 10 bases spanning the gap. Germline loops: CDR1 SQVTM, CDR2 ANQGSEA. The CDR3 loop spans 12 amino acids. CDR3 amino acids: CSVDPASETQYF. In nucleotides, the CDR3 is TGCAGCGTTGATCCAGCAAGCGAGACCCAGTACTTC. The whole variable domain, filled in from reference TRBV29-1 and TRBJ2-5, reads SAVISQKPSRDICQRGTSLTIQCQVDSQVTMMFWYRQQPGQSLTLIATANQGSEATYESGFVIDKFPISRPNLTFSTLTVSNMSPEDSSIYLCSVDPASETQYFGPGTRLLVL.

The chain links TRBV4-3 to TRBJ1-5, with D perhaps matching TRBD1 (5 bases). V shed 4 bases and J shed 4 bases, with 17 bases lying between them. Per germline, CDR1 LGHNA and CDR2 YSLEER. The CDR3 runs 16 residues. The CDR3 loop is CASSLSIRGGNQPQHF. The CDR3 nucleotides read TGCGCCAGCAGCCTTTCCATTCGGGGGGGAAATCAGCCCCAGCATTTT.

The V gene is TRBV18, the J gene TRBJ1-2; tentative D call: TRBD1 (6 bases). Deletions cut 6 bases from V and 6 bases from J, with 11 bases between. The germline V gene encodes CDR1 KGHSH and CDR2 LQKENI. This CDR3 comprises 12 residues. Here the CDR3 reads CASSPRQDGYTF. For the CDR3, the DNA is TGTGCCAGCTCCCCCAGACAGGATGGCTACACCTTC.

This clone was seen only a few times. This chain joins TRBV28 and TRBJ1-1, with 9 bases identical to TRBD1. V shed 5 bases and J 0 bases; nucleotides not matched to a gene: 1. Germline V CDR1 and CDR2: MDHEN, SYDVKM. The CDR3 spans 14 residues. The DNA of the CDR3 is TGTGCCAGCAGTAGGGACAGGGTGAACACTGAAGCTTTCTTT. Translation gives CASSRDRVNTEAFF.